Included here is one TCR beta chain sequence, with context. What it recognizes is unknown. Assay: immunoSEQ multiplex PCR; the TCRdb copy retains only in-frame clones and omits some. Of roughly 2 million clones in the sample, approximately 95% are singletons; the top ten hold around 1.1%. From germline, CDR1 is LNHDA and CDR2 SQIVND (reference sequence). Deletions cut 8 bases from V and 7 bases from J, with 17 bases between. This CDR3 is built from 14 residues. Terminally differentiated effector memory CD45RA+ cells were excluded by CCR7 positive selection of CD45RO-negative cells. This entry comes from a study of shared clonotypes between healthy human individuals. Overall study results and limits: Clonotypes shared by all four sorted-subset donors had higher generation probabilities than non-shared clonotypes.

The receptor was isolated from a man aged 18 to 30 in good health. Sequencing was done on a sample of naive CD8+ T cells sorted from blood. V is TRBV19 and J is TRBJ2-2; possibly TRBD1 for D (6 bases). The CDR3 DNA follows: TGTGCCAGTCGAATACAGGGTTTACACGGGGAGCTGTTTTTT. Translation gives CASRIQGLHGELFF.